This TCR beta chain was identified in a study of cytomegalovirus exposure and HLA in healthy donors. The study's findings and limits: Altogether, more than 150 TCR beta chains were recorded as cytomegalovirus-associated.

The germline V gene has CDR1 LGHNA and CDR2 YSLEER. The V end was cut by 5 bases, the J end by 1 base, with 12 bases between. The length of the CDR3 is 14 residues. Concerning this clone itself: As yet, its antigen is unknown.

PCR primers comprised 60 Vbeta and 13 Jbeta primers. Measured with immunoSEQ multiplex PCR; TCRdb has only the in-frame clones, and not every one. Of under 200,000 clones in the sample, 80% to 90% were seen once. The TCR comes from a man between 18 and 35 years old in good health and CMV-seropositive. The sample was PBMCs. The J gene is TRBJ2-7, the V gene TRBV4-3, with D possibly being TRBD1 (5 bases). The CDR3: CASSVARVSYEQYF. In DNA, the CDR3 is TGCGCCAGCAGCGTTGCCAGGGTGTCCTACGAGCAGTACTTC.